This TCR beta chain stems from a study of T cell repertoires in cytomegalovirus infection (dated by TCRdb to the late 2010s). About the investigation overall: Recently identified HLA-C-restricted CMV epitopes, whose presentation resists viral immunomodulation, were targeted by peptide stimulations together with well-studied HLA-B-restricted epitopes. Because public TCR beta signatures pointed to carriage of CMV infection together with the matching HLA type, the HLA type of each donor mattered for the analysis.

Germline trimming: 7 bases from V, 5 bases from J; junction bases outside gene matches: 10. There are 15 amino acids in the CDR3, from cysteine to phenylalanine inclusive. The sequence is cut down to CDR3 DNA, 45 bases in frame from base 1. Looking up the germline V gene (reference sequence) yields CDR1 LNHDA and CDR2 SQIVND. The paper as a whole reports these results and caveats: In both this cohort and an independent cohort of some 350 donors, the cumulative frequency of public TCR beta family members distinguished carriers of CMV infection plus the relevant HLA type. The ex vivo response was dominated by HLA-C-restricted CMV-specific TCR beta clonotypes, which also provided the single most frequent clonotype in two of eight donors.

This clonotype was found a few times. The antigen this receptor binds is unknown. No per-base quality is available; no much larger clone lies one base away. The meaning of the sample's treatment or condition label: in vitro stimulation with specific CMV peptide epitopes to enrich CMV-specific T cells. The instrument given in TCRdb is Illumina HiSeq 1500. The raw public reads went through TCRdb reprocessing: fastp at Q25, MiXCR clone calling, in-frame beta chains kept. Rows with one shared CDR3 protein collapse into an entry with the most common genes and DNA. The sample contains about 400,000 distinct CDR3 sequences, about 35% of them found a single time. Less than 15% of the sample comes from the top ten.

The receptor comes from a human donor in good health (CMV status not recorded). Some clones in this sample may be carry-over from other donors' samples. Sequences were derived from cultured PBMCs, sampled from culture after CMV antigen stimulation. The chain couples TRBV19 to TRBJ2-3; the junction holds 9 bases that match TRBD2. The nucleotide sequence is given as TGTGCCAGTACCAGGGTTGGGCGGGAGGGAGATACGCAGTATTTT. Its coded protein is CASTRVGREGDTQYF.